The rows below give T cell receptor beta chains drawn from one sample of a study of blood T cell repertoires in COVID-19. Assay: immunoSEQ multiplex PCR; the TCRdb copy retains only in-frame clones and omits some. In the table there are approximately 150,000 clones, 80% to 85% of which are singletons. Sequenced: peripheral blood. The receptors come from a man between 65 and 85 years old with active or convalescent COVID-19. Each CDR3 is given with its conserved first and last residue. Fields, in order: clone size, J gene, V gene, D gene, CDR3 protein, CDR3 DNA. A D gene is named only where the DNA matches it firmly. Clone size appears in some rows only: once, few, many, or a class for an expanded clone.

clone size: .; J gene: TRBJ2-7; V gene: TRBV7-2; D gene: TRBD1; CDR3 protein: CASSNRAGGSYEQYF; CDR3 DNA: TGTGCCAGCAGCAACCGCGCAGGGGGATCCTACGAGCAGTACTTC
clone size: .; J gene: TRBJ1-5; V gene: TRBV7-2; D gene: TRBD1; CDR3 protein: CASSQNRGGNQPQHF; CDR3 DNA: TGTGCCAGCAGCCAGAACAGGGGTGGCAATCAGCCCCAGCATTTT
clone size: .; J gene: TRBJ2-3; V gene: TRBV7-9; D gene: .; CDR3 protein: CASSPKGVSTDTQYF; CDR3 DNA: TGTGCCAGCAGCCCCAAGGGAGTAAGCACAGATACGCAGTATTTT
clone size: .; J gene: TRBJ2-5; V gene: TRBV7-3; D gene: .; CDR3 protein: CASSLTLRVAMAVQETQYF; CDR3 DNA: TGTGCCAGCAGCTTAACGTTGAGGGTAGCGATGGCGGTCCAAGAGACCCAGTACTTC
clone size: few; J gene: TRBJ2-1; V gene: TRBV6-2/TRBV6-3; D gene: TRBD2; CDR3 protein: CASSYSPSGGIYNEQFF; CDR3 DNA: TGTGCCAGCAGTTACTCCCCCTCGGGGGGGATATACAATGAGCAGTTCTTC
clone size: .; J gene: TRBJ2-1; V gene: TRBV30; D gene: TRBD2; CDR3 protein: CAWRNLLAVAYNEQFF; CDR3 DNA: TGTGCCTGGAGGAACCTTCTAGCGGTAGCCTACAATGAGCAGTTCTTC
clone size: .; J gene: TRBJ1-6; V gene: TRBV4-3; D gene: .; CDR3 protein: CASSQLNPGVGLNSPLHF; CDR3 DNA: TGCGCCAGCAGCCAACTCAACCCAGGGGTCGGACTTAATTCACCCCTCCACTTT
clone size: .; J gene: TRBJ1-1; V gene: TRBV28; D gene: TRBD1; CDR3 protein: CASRRMDRGDTEAFF; CDR3 DNA: TGTGCCAGCAGGAGAATGGACAGGGGAGACACTGAAGCTTTCTTT
clone size: .; J gene: TRBJ2-4; V gene: TRBV5-1; D gene: TRBD2; CDR3 protein: CASSLVAGVSSKNIQYF; CDR3 DNA: TGCGCCAGCAGCTTGGTAGCGGGAGTGTCGTCAAAAAACATTCAGTACTTC
clone size: .; J gene: TRBJ1-1; V gene: TRBV19; D gene: TRBD1; CDR3 protein: CASSMGTGGELTEAFF; CDR3 DNA: TGTGCCAGTAGTATGGGGACAGGGGGCGAATTGACTGAAGCTTTCTTT
clone size: .; J gene: TRBJ1-2; V gene: TRBV5-1; D gene: TRBD1; CDR3 protein: CASSPGQASIFYGYTF; CDR3 DNA: TGCGCCAGCAGCCCGGGACAGGCAAGCATTTTCTATGGCTACACCTTC
clone size: .; J gene: TRBJ1-5; V gene: TRBV2; D gene: .; CDR3 protein: CASTVPGSNQPQHF; CDR3 DNA: TGTGCCAGCACTGTCCCGGGTAGCAATCAGCCCCAGCATTTT
clone size: .; J gene: TRBJ2-7; V gene: TRBV7-9; D gene: .; CDR3 protein: CASSLELGAGSYEQYF; CDR3 DNA: TGTGCCAGCAGCTTAGAATTAGGGGCCGGCTCCTACGAGCAGTACTTC